The 8 T cell receptor beta chains listed next were all sequenced from one sample in a study of metastatic and nonmetastatic thyroid tumors. No treatment of any kind had been given to any patient before thyroid surgery. From the PCR reads, TCRdb re-called clones with MiXCR. The sample includes about 16,000 clones, over 20% of them seen just once. The source material was blood. These receptors all come from a male donor with papillary thyroid cancer or a benign thyroid nodule (not recorded which). Some clones in this sample may be carry-over from other donors' samples.

This clone showed up many times. The chain couples TRBV30 to TRBJ2-5, with TRBD2 matching over 7 bases. Germline V CDR1 and CDR2: GTSNPN, SVGIG (reference sequence). V was clipped by 4 bases and J by 2 bases; unmatched bases: 1. This CDR3 has 12 residues. CDR3 in DNA: TGTGCCTGGACGGGGGGTCAAGAGACCCAGTACTTC. This gives the protein CAWTGGQETQYF. Full variable domain (rest looked up from reference TRBV30 and TRBJ2-5): SQTIHQWPATLVQPVGSPLSLECTVEGTSNPNLYWYRQAAGRGLQLLFYSVGIGQISSEVPQNLSASRPQDRQFILSSKKLLLSDSGFYLCAWTGGQETQYFGPGTRLLVL.

This clone was detected only a few times. This sequence joins TRBV29-1 and TRBJ1-5; 7 bases match TRBD1. The ends lost 4 bases at V and 0 bases at J; junction bases unmatched: 9. Germline CDR1 SQVTM, CDR2 ANQGSEA. This CDR3 has 16 residues. CDR3 protein: CSVGPIRGSSNQPQHF. The CDR3 nucleotides read TGCAGCGTTGGACCCATCAGGGGGAGTAGCAATCAGCCCCAGCATTTT.

This clone was seen many times. The genes are TRBV5-1 and TRBJ2-5; D might be TRBD1 (6 bases). In germline, CDR1 is SGHRS, CDR2 YFSETQ. The CDR3 is 15 residues long. V shed 4 bases and J shed 4 bases, with 17 bases lying between them. The CDR3 loop is CASSRGQRRGETQYF. Written as DNA, the CDR3 is TGCGCCAGCAGCCGAGGACAGCGCAGGGGAGAGACCCAGTACTTC.

This clone was found many times. A clone one base away is much larger, so this may be a read error. Other DNA sequences in this sample translate to the same CDR3. The chain links TRBV7-2 to TRBJ1-5, with D possibly being TRBD1 (6 bases). CDR1 SGHTA and CDR2 FQGNSA come from the germline V gene. This CDR3 has 15 residues. The CDR3 region is CASSDRWGADQPQHF. The CDR3 nucleotides are TGCGCCAGCAGCGATAGGTGGGGGGCAGATCAGCCCCAGCATTTT.

Only a few counts were recorded for this clone. V and J are TRBV6-1 and TRBJ1-5; D not resolved. V gave up 4 bases and J gave up 0 bases, with 7 bases separating them. This CDR3 spans 14 amino acids. Per germline, CDR1 MNHNS and CDR2 SASEGT. CDR3: CASSGEFSNQPQHF. The CDR3 coding sequence is TGTGCCAGCAGTGGAGAATTTAGCAATCAGCCCCAGCATTTT.

This clone appeared many times. The V gene is TRBV14, the J gene TRBJ2-7; D not certain. This CDR3 has 13 amino acids. Looked up from germline, CDR1 is SGHDN and CDR2 is FVKESK. The germline V and J ends were trimmed by 4 bases and 4 bases, with 11 bases remaining between them. This CDR3 is CASSPPLRYEQYF. The DNA for the CDR3 is TGTGCCAGCAGCCCTCCCCTTAGATACGAGCAGTACTTC.

This clone is classed as medium-sized. This chain connects TRBV20-1 to TRBJ1-1; perhaps TRBD1 as D (5 bases). The CDR3 contains 14 residues. V lost 5 bases and J lost 0, with 13 bases in between. The germline CDR1 and CDR2 sequences are DFQATT and SNEGSKA (reference sequence). CDR3 amino acids: CSAPLRTLNTEAFF. CDR3 nucleotide sequence: TGCAGTGCTCCTCTTCGGACACTGAACACTGAAGCTTTCTTT.

This rearrangement joins TRBV5-1 to TRBJ2-7; maybe TRBD1 (5 bases). Germline V CDR1 and CDR2: SGHRS, YFSETQ. Deletions cut 0 bases from V and 1 base from J, with 5 bases between. CDR3 length: 13 amino acids. The CDR3 bases are TGCGCCAGCAGCTTGGCAGGGTCCTACGAGCAGTACTTC. This codes for CASSLAGSYEQYF.